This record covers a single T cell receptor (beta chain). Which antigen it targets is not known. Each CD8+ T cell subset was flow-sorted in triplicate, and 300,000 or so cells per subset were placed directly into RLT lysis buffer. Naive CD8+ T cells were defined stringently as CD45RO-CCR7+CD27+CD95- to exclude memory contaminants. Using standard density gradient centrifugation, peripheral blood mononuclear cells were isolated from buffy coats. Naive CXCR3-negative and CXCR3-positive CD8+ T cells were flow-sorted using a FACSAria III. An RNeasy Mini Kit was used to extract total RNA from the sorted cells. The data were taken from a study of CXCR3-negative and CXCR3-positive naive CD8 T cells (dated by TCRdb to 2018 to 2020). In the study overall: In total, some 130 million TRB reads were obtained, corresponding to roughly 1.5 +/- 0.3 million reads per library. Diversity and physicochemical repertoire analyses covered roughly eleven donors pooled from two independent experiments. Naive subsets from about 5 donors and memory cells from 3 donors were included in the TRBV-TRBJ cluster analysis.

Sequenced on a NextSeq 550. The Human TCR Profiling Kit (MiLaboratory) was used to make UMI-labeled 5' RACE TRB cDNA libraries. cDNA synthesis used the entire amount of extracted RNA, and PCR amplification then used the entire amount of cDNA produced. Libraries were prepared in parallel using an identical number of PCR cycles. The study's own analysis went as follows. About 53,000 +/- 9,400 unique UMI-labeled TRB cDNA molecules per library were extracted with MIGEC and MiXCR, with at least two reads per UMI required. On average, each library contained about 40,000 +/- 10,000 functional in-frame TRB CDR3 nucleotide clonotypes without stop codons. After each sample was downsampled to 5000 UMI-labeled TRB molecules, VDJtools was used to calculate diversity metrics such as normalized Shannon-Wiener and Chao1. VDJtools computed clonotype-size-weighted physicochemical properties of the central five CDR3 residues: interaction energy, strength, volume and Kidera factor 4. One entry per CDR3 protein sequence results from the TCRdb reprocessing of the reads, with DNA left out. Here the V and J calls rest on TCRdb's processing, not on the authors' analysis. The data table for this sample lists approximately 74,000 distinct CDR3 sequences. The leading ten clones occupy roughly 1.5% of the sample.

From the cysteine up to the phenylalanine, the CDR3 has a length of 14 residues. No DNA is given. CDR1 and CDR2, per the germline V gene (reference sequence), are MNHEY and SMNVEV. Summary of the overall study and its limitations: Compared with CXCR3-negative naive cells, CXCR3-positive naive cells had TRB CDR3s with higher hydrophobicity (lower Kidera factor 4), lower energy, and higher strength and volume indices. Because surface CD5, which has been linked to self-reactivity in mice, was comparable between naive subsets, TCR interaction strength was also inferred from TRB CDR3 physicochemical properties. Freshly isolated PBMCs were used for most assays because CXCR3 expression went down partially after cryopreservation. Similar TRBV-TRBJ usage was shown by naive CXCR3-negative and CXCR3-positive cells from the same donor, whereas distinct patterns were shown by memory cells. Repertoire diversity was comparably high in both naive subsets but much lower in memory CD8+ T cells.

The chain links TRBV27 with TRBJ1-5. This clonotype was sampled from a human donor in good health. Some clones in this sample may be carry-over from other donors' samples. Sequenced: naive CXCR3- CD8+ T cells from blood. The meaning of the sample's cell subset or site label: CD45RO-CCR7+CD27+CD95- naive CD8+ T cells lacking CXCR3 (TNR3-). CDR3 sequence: CASSLTGYNQPQHF.